What follows are 8 T cell receptor beta chains derived from one specimen sequenced in a study of vaccination and CD4 T cells after COVID-19. Treatment indicated: roughly nine-day PBMC culture with coronavirus spike peptide pools or control peptides (ViraFEST assay). CD4+ T cells of the unexposed donor were collected before the COVID-19 pandemic (2011-2018). The Oncomine TCR Beta short-read assay sequenced DNA from cultured CD4+ T cells. Cultures of CD4+ T cells served as the source for extracting genomic DNA. TCRdb analysed the PCR reads with MiXCR anew, one entry per CDR3 protein. The sample shows over 9,500 distinct CDR3 sequences, less than 35% of them seen only once. Antigen specificity for these receptors is unknown. The material sequenced was CD4+ T cells from blood, cultured in vitro. Every receptor here comes from a human donor in good health.

DNA for the CDR3: TGTGCCAGCAGCTTTAAGACAGGGAGCGCCTATGGCTACACCTTC. Amino acid sequence: CASSFKTGSAYGYTF. V gene TRBV6-1 combines with J gene TRBJ1-2; 7 bases align to TRBD1. Germline-derived CDR1 and CDR2 are MNHNS and SASEGT. CDR3 size: 15 residues. J was trimmed by 4 bases and V by 6 bases; bases with no gene match: 11.

J is TRBJ2-5 and V is TRBV29-1; 10 bases agree with TRBD2. The germline V gene has CDR1 SQVTM and CDR2 ANQGSEA. The CDR3 totals 16 residues. The junction had 13 bases not matched to a gene; V was cut back by 6 bases and J by 3 bases. Here the CDR3 reads CSVGRGLASLEETQYF. In nucleotides, the CDR3 is TGCAGCGTCGGTAGGGGACTAGCGAGCTTAGAAGAGACCCAGTACTTC.

This clonotype was detected a few times. This chain joins TRBV7-9 and TRBJ2-5; D is ambiguous. Germline CDR1 reads SEHNR; CDR2 reads FQNEAQ (reference sequence). Trimming removed 1 base at V and 5 bases at J, with 23 bases between. CDR3 size: 18 residues. The CDR3 sequence: CASSLGGAALLSAETQYF. DNA of the CDR3: TGTGCCAGCAGCTTAGGTGGAGCAGCCCTCCTTTCCGCGGAGACCCAGTACTTC.

The chain recombines TRBV20-1 with TRBJ2-5, with a possible D match to TRBD1 (5 bases). Germline V lookup: CDR1 DFQATT, CDR2 SNEGSKA (reference sequence). Trimming left V 2 bases short and J 7 bases short, with 14 bases between. This CDR3 has 13 amino acids. CDR3 sequence (DNA): TGCAGTGCTAGACAACAGGAACTTGGGACCCAGTACTTC. This sequence encodes CSARQQELGTQYF.

In this sample, this clonotype turned up a few times. The CDR3 DNA reads as TGTGCCACCAGCAGAGGCCAGCGGGAGCAGGGAGATACGCAGTATTTT. Its translation: CATSRGQREQGDTQYF. The chain joins TRBV15 to TRBJ2-3; 8 bases are a match to TRBD2. Germline CDR1 LNHNV, CDR2 YYDKDF (reference sequence). V lost 1 base, J lost 5 bases, and 8 bases stayed unmatched. This CDR3 comprises 16 residues.

This chain links TRBV6-1 with TRBJ2-7; D unclear. Germline V gives CDR1 MNHNS, CDR2 SASEGT. The germline V and J ends were trimmed by 4 bases and 5 bases, with 15 bases remaining between them. The CDR3 has 14 amino acids. CDR3 in DNA: TGTGCCAGCAGTGTGGGGTTCCGTCACGACGAGCAGTACTTC. Translating it yields CASSVGFRHDEQYF.

The V and J genes are TRBV5-8 and TRBJ2-7; D gene ambiguous. CDR3 size: 11 residues. V lost 6 bases to trimming and J lost 6 bases, with 10 bases between them. Germline CDR1 is SGHTS and CDR2 is YDEGEE. CDR3 in amino acids: CASTLGREQYF. CDR3 sequence (DNA): TGTGCCAGCACCCTAGGGCGCGAGCAGTACTTC.

This chain links TRBV12-3 or TRBV12-4 with TRBJ1-1, with 8 nucleotides matching TRBD1. V was pared by 7 bases and J by 2 bases, with 9 bases of the junction left unmatched. The CDR3 contains 15 residues. The CDR3 region is CASTPDRVGNTEAFF. CDR3 coding DNA: TGTGCCAGCACCCCGGACAGGGTCGGTAACACTGAAGCTTTCTTT.